Listed below are T cell receptor beta chains from one sample, sequenced in a study of shared clonotypes between healthy human individuals. Method: immunoSEQ multiplex PCR; TCRdb's copy keeps in-frame clones and lacks some. The sample includes roughly 2.5 million clones, approximately 90% of them seen just once. Sequenced input: naive CD4+ T cells sorted from blood. These receptors came from a man between 18 and 29 years old in good health. CDR3s include the opening cysteine and the closing phenylalanine or tryptophan. Each record gives: J gene, D gene, V gene, CDR3 protein, CDR3 DNA. A D gene is named only where the DNA matches it firmly.

>TRBJ2-3|NA|TRBV30
CAWSAGPSTDTQYF
TGTGCCTGGAGTGCCGGGCCGAGCACAGATACGCAGTATTTT
>TRBJ2-7|NA|TRBV4-1
CASSNSYEQYF
TGCGCCAGCAGCAATAGCTACGAGCAGTACTTC
>TRBJ1-5|NA|TRBV28
CASRPLSSNQPQHF
TGTGCCAGCAGGCCTTTGTCTAGCAATCAGCCCCAGCATTTT
>TRBJ1-1|TRBD1|TRBV6-5
CASSYSWTGLSTEAFF
TGTGCCAGCAGTTACTCATGGACAGGGCTGTCCACTGAAGCTTTCTTT
>TRBJ1-4|NA|TRBV19
CASSISEEKLFF
TGTGCCAGTAGTATTTCAGAGGAAAAACTGTTTTTT
>TRBJ2-1|TRBD2|TRBV18
CASSKLAGAYNEQFF
TGTGCCAGCTCAAAACTAGCGGGGGCTTACAATGAGCAGTTCTTC
>TRBJ2-7|TRBD2|TRBV6-5
CASSYSSREGGYEQYF
TGTGCCAGCAGTTACTCTTCGAGGGAGGGAGGTTACGAGCAGTACTTC
>TRBJ2-1|NA|TRBV30
CAWKHPNNNEQFF
TGTGCCTGGAAGCACCCAAATAACAATGAGCAGTTCTTC
>TRBJ1-4|NA|TRBV6-1
CASSEVGVGNEKLFF
TGTGCCAGCAGTGAAGTCGGTGTAGGGAATGAAAAACTGTTTTTT
>TRBJ2-7|NA|TRBV2
CASSEVVEQYF
TGTGCCAGCAGTGAGGTGGTCGAGCAGTACTTC
>TRBJ1-3|NA|TRBV25-1
CASSDRRSGNTIYF
TGTGCCAGCAGTGATCGTAGGTCTGGAAACACCATATATTTT
>TRBJ2-3|TRBD1|TRBV10-3
CAISQGAPDTQYF
TGTGCCATCTCGCAGGGGGCTCCAGATACGCAGTATTTT
>TRBJ2-2|NA|TRBV10-2
CASSRKTGPRGGELFF
TGCGCCAGCAGTAGGAAGACGGGGCCCAGGGGCGGGGAGCTGTTTTTT
>TRBJ2-3|TRBD2|TRBV19
CASSIGRGSTDTQYF
TGTGCCAGTAGTATAGGGCGGGGGAGCACAGATACGCAGTATTTT
>TRBJ2-2|NA|TRBV5-1
CASSLDRINTGELFF
TGCGCCAGCAGCTTGGACAGGATCAACACCGGGGAGCTGTTTTTT
>TRBJ2-6|NA|TRBV10-3
CAISDGSSGANVLTF
TGTGCCATCAGTGATGGGAGCTCTGGGGCCAACGTCCTGACTTTC
>TRBJ2-5|TRBD1|TRBV6-5
CASSPSTGARETQYF
TGTGCCAGCAGCCCCTCGACAGGGGCTCGGGAGACCCAGTACTTC
>TRBJ1-2|NA|TRBV5-1
CASSLDADGYTF
TGCGCCAGCAGCTTGGATGCGGATGGCTACACCTTC
>TRBJ2-5|NA|TRBV7-3
CASSLGVAETQYF
TGTGCCAGCAGCTTGGGGGTGGCGGAGACCCAGTACTTC
>TRBJ1-4|NA|TRBV5-1
CASSLGRAPAEKLFF
TGCGCCAGCAGCTTGGGGAGAGCGCCGGCGGAAAAACTGTTTTTT
>TRBJ1-1|NA|TRBV7-8
CASSLVGVGRGSEAFF
TGTGCCAGCAGCTTAGTTGGGGTGGGCAGGGGCTCTGAAGCTTTCTTT
>TRBJ2-5|NA|TRBV5-1
CASSLDSIPQYF
TGCGCCAGCAGCTTGGACAGCATTCCCCAGTACTTC